This TCR beta chain is from a study of shared clonotypes between healthy human individuals. Trimming removed 1 base from V and 1 base from J, with 8 bases in between. CDR1 and CDR2 from the germline V gene are SGHRS and YFSETQ. The CDR3 runs 14 residues. Clones were read by immunoSEQ multiplex PCR, and TCRdb kept only the in-frame ones, dropping some. The data show about 2.3 million clones, just over 90% seen once. As concerns this clone: Its antigen is unknown. The same CDR3 can be traced to other DNA sequences in this sample.

Study-level results: Rarefaction showed that sequencing of sorted subsets was incomplete (despite large depth). Investigators collected only blood, and repertoires in tissues likely differ.

The chain has TRBV5-1 and TRBJ1-1, with a weak D call TRBD1 (5 bases). Sequencing was carried out using naive CD4+ T cells from PBMCs. Specified subset: CD45RA+ positively selected. This sequence originates from a young man in good health. Some clones in this sample may be carry-over from other donors' samples. CDR3 sequence: CASSLITGNTEAFF. CDR3 bases: TGCGCCAGCAGCTTGATAACAGGGAACACTGAAGCTTTCTTT.